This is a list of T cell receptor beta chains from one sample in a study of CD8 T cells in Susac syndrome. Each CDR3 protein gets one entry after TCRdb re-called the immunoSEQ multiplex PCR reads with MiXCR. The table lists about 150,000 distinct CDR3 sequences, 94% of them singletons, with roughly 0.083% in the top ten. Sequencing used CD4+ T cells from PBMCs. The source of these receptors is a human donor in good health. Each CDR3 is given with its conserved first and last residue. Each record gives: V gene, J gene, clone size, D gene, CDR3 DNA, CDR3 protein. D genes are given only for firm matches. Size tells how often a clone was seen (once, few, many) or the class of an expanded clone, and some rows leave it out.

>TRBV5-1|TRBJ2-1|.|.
TGCGCCAGCAGCTCGACAGGGACTAGTGGCAATGAGCAGTTCTTC
CASSSTGTSGNEQFF
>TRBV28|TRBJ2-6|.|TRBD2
TGTGCCAGCAGTGACCCAAGGGGAGGGACTGGGGCCAACGTCCTGACTTTC
CASSDPRGGTGANVLTF
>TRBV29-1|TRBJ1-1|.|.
TGCAGCGTTCGTCAGGTCGCCTTACACATGAACACTGAAGCTTTCTTT
CSVRQVALHMNTEAFF
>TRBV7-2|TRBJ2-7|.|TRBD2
TGTGCCAGCAGCTCGGGGCGGGAGATTTACCACGAGCAGTACTTC
CASSSGREIYHEQYF
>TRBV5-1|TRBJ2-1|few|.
TGCGCCAGCAGCGTTGGATTTAACAATGAGCAGTTCTTC
CASSVGFNNEQFF
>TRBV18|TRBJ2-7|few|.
TGTGCCAGCTCACCACCCTCTTTTGAGGGTACCTACGAGCAGTACTTC
CASSPPSFEGTYEQYF
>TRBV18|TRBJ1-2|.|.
TGTGCCAGCTCACCACGGCTTCTTCACATCCAAGCTAACTATGGCTACACCTTC
CASSPRLLHIQANYGYTF
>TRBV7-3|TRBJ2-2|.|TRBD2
TGTGCCAGCAGCTTTGGGGGGGAAAACACCGGGGAGCTGTTTTTT
CASSFGGENTGELFF
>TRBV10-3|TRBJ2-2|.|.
TGTGCCATCACCAACCCCGAGGGGGCCGGGGGAAACACCGGGGAGCTGTTTTTT
CAITNPEGAGGNTGELFF
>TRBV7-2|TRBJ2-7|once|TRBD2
TGTGCCAGCCGCATGCGGGGGGGAGCAAGGGAGCAGTACTTC
CASRMRGGAREQYF
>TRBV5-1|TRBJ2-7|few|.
TGCGCCAGCAGCCCAGGGTGGTACGAGCAGTACTTC
CASSPGWYEQYF
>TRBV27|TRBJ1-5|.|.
TGTGCCAGCAGTTTTAGGGGAGGTGGTCAGCCCCAGCATTTT
CASSFRGGGQPQHF
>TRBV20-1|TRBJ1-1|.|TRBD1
TGCAGTGCCCCAGTGGCGGGGACAGAGGCTTTCTTT
CSAPVAGTEAFF
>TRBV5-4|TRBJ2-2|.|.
TGTGCCAGCAGCTTGGAGGTCCCCGGGGGGGAGCTGTTTTTT
CASSLEVPGGELFF
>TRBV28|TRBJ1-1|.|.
TGTGCCAGCAGTCCCCAGAGGCTTGAAGCTTTCTTT
CASSPQRLEAFF
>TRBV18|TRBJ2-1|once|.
TGTGCCAGCTCACCACCCGGGACACCGAATGAGCAGTTCTTC
CASSPPGTPNEQFF
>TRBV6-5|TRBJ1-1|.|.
TGTGCCAGCAGTAAGACAGCACCCAGCTTGGCTTTCTTT
CASSKTAPSLAFF
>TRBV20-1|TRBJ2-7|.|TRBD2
TGCAGTGCTACGGGACTAGCCAACTACGAGCAGTACTTC
CSATGLANYEQYF
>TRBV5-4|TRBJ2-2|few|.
TGTGCCAGCAGCCGGACTGACACCGGGGAGCTGTTTTTT
CASSRTDTGELFF
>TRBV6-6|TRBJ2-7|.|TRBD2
TGTGCCAGCAGCCTGCCTAGCGGGAGTTACGAGCAGTACTTC
CASSLPSGSYEQYF
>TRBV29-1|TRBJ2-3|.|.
TGCAGCGTTGCTACTCTACTGGGGGTAGGAGATACGCAGTATTTT
CSVATLLGVGDTQYF
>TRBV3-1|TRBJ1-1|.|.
TGTGCCAGCAGCCAAGTTGCCAGAAACACTGAAGCTTTCTTT
CASSQVARNTEAFF
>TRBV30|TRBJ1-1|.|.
TGTGCCTGGAGTCGGGAAACTGAAGCTTTCTTT
CAWSRETEAFF
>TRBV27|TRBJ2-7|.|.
TGTGCCAGCAGTCGACAGGACTCCTACGAGCAGTACTTC
CASSRQDSYEQYF
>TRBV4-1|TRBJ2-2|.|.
TGCGCCAGCAGCCAACAGGACTTGTTTGTTTCCGGGGAGCTGTTTTTT
CASSQQDLFVSGELFF
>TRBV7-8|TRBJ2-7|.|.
TGTGCCAGCAGCTTAGGGGGGGCCCCGCACGAGCAGTACTTC
CASSLGGAPHEQYF
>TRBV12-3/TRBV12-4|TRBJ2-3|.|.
TGTGCCAGCAGTTTAGGGCAGGGTAATGCAGATACGCAGTATTTT
CASSLGQGNADTQYF
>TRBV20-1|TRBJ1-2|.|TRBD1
TGCAGTGCCCCCCGACAGGGAAGGGGCTATGGCTACACCTTC
CSAPRQGRGYGYTF
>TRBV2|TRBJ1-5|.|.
TGTGCCAGCAGTGCCGGGGGGGCGTCCAATCAGCCCCAGCATTTT
CASSAGGASNQPQHF
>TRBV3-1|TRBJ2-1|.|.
TGTGCCAGCAGCCAAGGGTGGGGGGGGGCCCCTGTAAATGAGCAGTTCTTC
CASSQGWGGAPVNEQFF
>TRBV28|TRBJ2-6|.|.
TGTGCCAGCAGTTCTGGGGCCAACGTCCTGACTTTC
CASSSGANVLTF
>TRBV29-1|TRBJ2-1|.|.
TGCAGCGTCCACGGGAATAGCTACAATGAGCAGTTCTTC
CSVHGNSYNEQFF
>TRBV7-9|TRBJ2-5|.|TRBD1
TGTGCCAGCAGCTCACCGGGACAGGGTCAAGAGACCCAGTACTTC
CASSSPGQGQETQYF
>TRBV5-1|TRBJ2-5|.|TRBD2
TGCGCCAGCAGCTTGGGCGGGAGGGCCCTCAGGCAAGAGACCCAGTACTTC
CASSLGGRALRQETQYF
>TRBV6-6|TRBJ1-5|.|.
TGTGCCAGCAGAGAAGGGGTGGGGAATCAGCCCCAGCATTTT
CASREGVGNQPQHF
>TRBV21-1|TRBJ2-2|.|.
TGTGCCAGCATCGGGGCTCATTCACATCCGAACACCGGGGAGCTGTTTTTT
CASIGAHSHPNTGELFF
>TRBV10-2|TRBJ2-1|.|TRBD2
TGCGCCAGCAACCCTAGCGGGTGGGCCAACAATGAGCAGTTCTTC
CASNPSGWANNEQFF
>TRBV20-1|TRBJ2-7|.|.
TGCAGTGCTGGGGGTAGACAATCCTACGAGCAGTACTTC
CSAGGRQSYEQYF
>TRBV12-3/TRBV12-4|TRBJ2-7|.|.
TGTGCCAGCACCTTACAGGCTAGGGGCCACTACGAGCAGTACTTC
CASTLQARGHYEQYF
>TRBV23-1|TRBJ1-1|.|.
TGCGCCAGCAGTCATCCGGAAGTACCGTGGGCCGAAGCTTTCTTT
CASSHPEVPWAEAFF
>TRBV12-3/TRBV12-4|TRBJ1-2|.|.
TGTGCCAGCTCCAGGGGATCTACTAACTATGGCTACACCTTC
CASSRGSTNYGYTF